A single sample gave rise to the 4 T cell receptor beta chains below, sequenced in a study of T cell responses to AZD1222 COVID-19 vaccine. Here immunoSEQ multiplex PCR was the method, and the copy in TCRdb shows in-frame clones only, minus some. The table lists 110,000 to 150,000 clones, roughly 90% of them singletons, with 2.8% in the top ten. The sequencing here drew on peripheral blood, taken on day 0 of AZD1222 vaccination. The receptors were gathered from an adult in good health.

V and J are TRBV4-1 and TRBJ1-2, with no clear D. Germline values: CDR1 MGHRA, CDR2 YSYEKL. This CDR3 has 14 residues. V dropped 1 base and J dropped 2 bases, with 8 bases sitting between them. In DNA form, the CDR3 reads TGCGCCAGCAGCCAAGGTTTGATCAACTATGGCTACACCTTC. This encodes CASSQGLINYGYTF.

The genes are TRBV7-2 and TRBJ1-3; possibly TRBD1 for D (5 bases). The CDR3 runs 14 residues. V was shortened by 5 bases and J by 2 bases, with 10 bases between the two germline ends. Germline loops: CDR1 SGHTA, CDR2 FQGNSA. The CDR3 loop reads CASSPPDTGNTIYF. CDR3 nucleotides: TGTGCCAGCAGCCCCCCGGACACTGGAAACACCATATATTTT.

The chain is built from TRBV1 and TRBJ2-2; the tabulated D call, TRBD2, remains unverified against the DNA. TRBV1 is noted as a pseudogene. This CDR3 comprises 14 residues. CDR3 in DNA: TGCACCAGCAGCCAAGAAAAGGAGACCGGGGAGCTGTTTTTT. Its protein product is CTSSQEKETGELFF.

The chain combines TRBV6-5 with TRBJ1-5; a possible D gene is TRBD1 (5 bases). V was cut by 6 bases and J by 7 bases, with 19 bases left in between. The germline V gene has CDR1 MNHEY and CDR2 SVGAGI. There are 15 residues in the CDR3. This chain's CDR3 is CASRSLGQGDQPQHF. The CDR3 DNA reads TGTGCCAGCAGGTCACTCGGGCAGGGAGACCAGCCCCAGCATTTT.